This T cell receptor beta chain was sequenced during a study of shared clonotypes between healthy human individuals. In regard to this clone: The target antigen is unknown.

Study outcomes and limitations: Blood was the sole source, and tissue repertoires probably differ. The authors expected sequencing depth to affect clonotype sharing among donors. Shared clonotypes across all four donors exceeded non-shared ones in generation probability.

Produced via immunoSEQ multiplex PCR; TCRdb's table is partial and in-frame only. The sample includes about 230,000 clones, 65% of them seen just once. This sequence originates from a man younger than 45 in good health. Sequencing input: memory CD4+ T cells sorted from blood. Subset specified: CD45RA-negative fraction.

This CDR3 is CASSKGRVDSGANVLTF. CDR3 coding DNA: TGTGCCAGCAGCAAGGGGAGGGTGGACTCTGGGGCCAACGTCCTGACTTTC. J is TRBJ2-6 and V is TRBV21-1; TRBD2 reflects the table's D call only, with no check against the DNA. TRBV21-1 has pseudogene status. CDR3 size: 17 residues.